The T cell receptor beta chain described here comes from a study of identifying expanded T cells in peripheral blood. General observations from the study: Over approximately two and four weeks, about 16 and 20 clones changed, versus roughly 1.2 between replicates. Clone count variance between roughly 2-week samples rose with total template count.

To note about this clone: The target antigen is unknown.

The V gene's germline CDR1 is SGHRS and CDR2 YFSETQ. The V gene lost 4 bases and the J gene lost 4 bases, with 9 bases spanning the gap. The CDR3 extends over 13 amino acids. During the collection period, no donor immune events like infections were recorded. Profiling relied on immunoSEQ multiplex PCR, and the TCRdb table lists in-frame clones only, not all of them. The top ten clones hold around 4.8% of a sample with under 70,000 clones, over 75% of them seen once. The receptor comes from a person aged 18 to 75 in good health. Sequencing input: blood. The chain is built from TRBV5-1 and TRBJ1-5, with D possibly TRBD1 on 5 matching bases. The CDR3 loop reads CASSPGGNQPQHF. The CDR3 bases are TGCGCCAGCAGCCCGGGGGGAAATCAGCCCCAGCATTTT.